This T cell receptor beta chain originates from a study of T cell responses to AZD1222 COVID-19 vaccine. Overall study results and limits: The donor group comprised mostly white British people and more females; the analysis possibly underestimated clonal diversity. Reports say nearly half of spike-specific TCRs go after unmutated variant regions.

As for this clone: Its antigen is unknown.

Sequenced by immunoSEQ multiplex PCR; TCRdb stores in-frame clones only, minus some. The table shows over 100,000 clones, with over 75% occurring only once. The CDR3 loop spans 18 amino acids. With V trimmed by 4 bases and J by 4 bases, 12 bases remained unmatched. Germline assignment: CDR1 MDHEN and CDR2 SYDVKM. This specimen consisted of peripheral blood, obtained on day 0 of AZD1222 vaccination. This receptor was taken from an adult in good health. The chain links TRBV28 to TRBJ1-5; 11 positions match TRBD1. CDR3 nucleotide sequence: TGTGCCAGCAGTTCCGGGACAGGGGGTCTCCTAGGGAATCAGCCCCAGCATTTT. Encoded protein: CASSSGTGGLLGNQPQHF.